This entry lists 18 T cell receptor beta chains sequenced from one sample in a study of OX40 agonist ivuxolimab in advanced cancers. The receptor library was made with the immunoSEQ multiplex PCR assay. TCRdb's version of the immuneACCESS table is confined to in-frame rearrangements and falls short of the full clone set. An unresolved V gene accounts for under half of the shortfall where checked; the remainder is of unknown origin. The sample records about 94,000 clones, around 87% of which are singletons. Around 0.3% of the sample rests with the top ten. Sequencing used CD4+ or CD8+ T cells sorted from blood, obtained in a trial of the OX40 agonist ivuxolimab. The receptors here all came from an adult with an advanced solid tumor such as melanoma, head and neck, liver or kidney cancer.

The gene calls are TRBV7-2 and TRBJ1-1; 9 positions agree with TRBD1. V lost 5 bases and J lost 4; bases outside the gene matches: 8. Germline loops: CDR1 SGHTA, CDR2 FQGNSA. The CDR3 runs to 15 residues. The CDR3 DNA reads TGTGCCAGCAGCCAAAGGACAGGGGCTCGCACTGAAGCTTTCTTT. Encoded protein: CASSQRTGARTEAFF.

Comment on this clone: Within the sample, other DNA sequences also encode this same CDR3. This sequence joins TRBV19 and TRBJ1-4; D not certain. The CDR3 sequence is 15 residues long. Trimming removed 3 bases from V and 0 bases from J, with 8 bases in between. Germline V gene data show CDR1 as LNHDA and CDR2 as SQIVND (reference sequence). CDR3 DNA sequence: TGTGCCAGTAGTATTTGGTCAGCAACTAATGAAAAACTGTTTTTT. Translated: CASSIWSATNEKLFF.

The chain carries TRBV5-1 and TRBJ2-6; TRBD1 matches 9 bases. CDR3 length: 20 residues. The germline V gene has CDR1 SGHRS and CDR2 YFSETQ. The V gene end was trimmed by 1 base and the J gene end by 0 bases; junction bases not matched to a gene: 11. The DNA for the CDR3 is TGCGCCAGCAGCTTGTCTTACAGACAGGGGGTTAGCTCTGGGGCCAACGTCCTGACTTTC. This gives the protein CASSLSYRQGVSSGANVLTF.

This sequence joins TRBV5-1 and TRBJ2-5; D not certain. The germline V and J ends were trimmed by 4 bases and 4 bases, with 11 bases remaining between them. The length of the CDR3 is 13 residues. Germline values: CDR1 SGHRS, CDR2 YFSETQ. The CDR3 sequence: CASSKQAVETQYF. CDR3 DNA: TGCGCCAGCAGCAAGCAGGCGGTAGAGACCCAGTACTTC. Full variable domain (missing parts from reference TRBV5-1 and TRBJ2-5): KAGVTQTPRYLIKTRGQQVTLSCSPISGHRSVSWYQQTPGQGLQFLFEYFSETQRNKGNFPGRFSGRQFSNSRSEMNVSTLELGDSALYLCASSKQAVETQYFGPGTRLLVL.

The V and J genes are TRBV7-9 and TRBJ2-7; TRBD2 is a possible D gene (6 bases). CDR1 and CDR2 (germline): SEHNR, FQNEAQ (reference sequence). Trimming removed 0 bases from V and 1 base from J, with 10 bases in between. There are 15 residues in the CDR3. In nucleotides, the CDR3 is TGTGCCAGCAGCTTAGCAGTAGGGACTTCCTACGAGCAGTACTTC. Translated, it gives CASSLAVGTSYEQYF.

The chain has TRBV11-2 and TRBJ2-3; tentative D call: TRBD1 (6 bases). The CDR3 totals 15 residues. The germline V gene encodes CDR1 SGHAT and CDR2 FQNNGV. Between the trimmed V and J ends, which lost 2 bases and 6 bases, there was a span of 15 bases. CDR3 coding DNA: TGTGCCAGCAGCTTAATTCGTGGGGGCGGGGATACGCAGTATTTT. The encoded protein is CASSLIRGGGDTQYF.

CDR3 protein: CASSQGGLAGAHEKTQYF. CDR3 DNA: TGCGCCAGCAGCCAAGGGGGACTAGCGGGGGCCCACGAAAAGACCCAGTACTTC. This rearrangement joins TRBV4-1 to TRBJ2-5, with 14 bases lining up with TRBD2. Germline V lookup: CDR1 MGHRA, CDR2 YSYEKL. CDR3 length equals 18 residues. The V gene end was trimmed by 1 base and the J gene end by 6 bases; junction bases not matched to a gene: 10.

This rearrangement joins TRBV27 to TRBJ1-2, with D maybe TRBD1 (5 bases). The germline gives CDR1 MNHEY, CDR2 SMNVEV (reference sequence). Trimming removed 6 bases at V and 4 bases at J, with 12 bases between. The CDR3 contains 13 residues. In DNA, the CDR3 is TGTGCCAGCAGCAGAGGGACCTCCTATGGCTACACCTTC. Its translation is CASSRGTSYGYTF.

This rearrangement joins TRBV5-1 to TRBJ1-2, with D possibly matching TRBD1 (5 bases). V lost 4 bases to trimming and J lost 2 bases, with 15 bases between them. Germline loops: CDR1 SGHRS, CDR2 YFSETQ. This CDR3 is 15 amino acids long. CDR3 sequence reads: CASSTTPQGNYGYTF. The CDR3 DNA sequence: TGCGCCAGCAGCACCACTCCTCAGGGAAACTATGGCTACACCTTC. Drawing the rest from reference TRBV5-1 and TRBJ1-2, the complete variable domain is KAGVTQTPRYLIKTRGQQVTLSCSPISGHRSVSWYQQTPGQGLQFLFEYFSETQRNKGNFPGRFSGRQFSNSRSEMNVSTLELGDSALYLCASSTTPQGNYGYTFGSGTRLTVV.

This rearrangement joins TRBV6-5 to TRBJ2-7, with no clear D. Germline V gene sequence: CDR1 MNHEY, CDR2 SVGAGI. V lost 4 bases to trimming and J lost 2 bases, with 12 bases between them. The CDR3 is 14 amino acids. The CDR3 spells CASSFQPRTYEQYF. The CDR3 bases are TGTGCCAGCAGTTTCCAGCCCCGAACCTACGAGCAGTACTTC.

This chain uses TRBV5-4 with TRBJ1-2; 7 nucleotides align to TRBD1. CDR3 size: 14 residues. The junction had 5 bases not matched to a gene; V was cut back by 3 bases and J by 3 bases. Looked up from germline, CDR1 is SGHNT and CDR2 is YYREEE (reference sequence). CDR3 sequence reads: CASSYPGTDYGYTF. In nucleotides, the CDR3 is TGTGCCAGCAGCTACCCCGGGACAGACTATGGCTACACCTTC.

This clone was counted only a few times. This chain links TRBV11-1 with TRBJ2-5; the D is unclear. CDR1 is SGHAT and CDR2 is FQDESV in the germline V gene (reference sequence). The CDR3 extends over 14 amino acids. The V and J ends lost 5 bases and 5 bases respectively, with 15 bases between them. The CDR3 sequence: CASSPTINAETQYF. CDR3 coding DNA: TGTGCCAGCAGCCCTACGATAAATGCGGAGACCCAGTACTTC.

The V and J genes are TRBV5-6 and TRBJ2-2, with 7 nucleotides matching TRBD2. The V gene's germline CDR1 is SGHDT and CDR2 YYEEEE. This CDR3 is built from 15 residues. V shed 5 bases and J 4 bases; nucleotides not matched to a gene: 8. CDR3 protein: CASSYPGGLTGELFF. CDR3 in DNA: TGTGCCAGCAGTTATCCGGGAGGCCTCACCGGGGAGCTGTTTTTT.

This chain joins TRBV11-3 and TRBJ2-3; a possible D gene is TRBD1 (5 bases). The CDR3 spans 16 residues. CDR1 is SGHNT and CDR2 is YENEEA in the germline V gene. Trimming took 1 base from V and 6 from J, leaving 17 bases between them. The CDR3 region has the DNA TGTGCCAGCAGCTTAGCCTCAGGGCCTCGAGCGGATACGCAGTATTTT. Its protein is CASSLASGPRADTQYF.

The chain uses TRBV5-4 and TRBJ2-5; D remains ambiguous. V was cut by 0 bases and J by 0 bases, with 3 bases left in between. Germline loops: CDR1 SGHNT, CDR2 YYREEE (reference sequence). The CDR3 spans 13 residues. The CDR3 protein is CASSLGDQETQYF. The CDR3, as DNA: TGTGCCAGCAGCTTGGGGGACCAAGAGACCCAGTACTTC.

The rearrangement joins TRBV27 to TRBJ2-1; 9 bases line up with TRBD2. This CDR3 region has 14 residues. Germline assignment: CDR1 MNHEY and CDR2 SMNVEV (reference sequence). The V segment lost 6 bases and the J segment 7 bases; nucleotides outside the gene matches: 7. The CDR3: CASRPTTSGNEQFF. As DNA, the CDR3 is TGTGCCAGCAGGCCCACGACTAGCGGTAATGAGCAGTTCTTC.

The chain is built from TRBV29-1 and TRBJ1-2, with D hard to call. V gave up 4 bases and J gave up 2 bases, with 8 bases separating them. This CDR3 has 12 amino acids. Per germline, CDR1 SQVTM and CDR2 ANQGSEA. In DNA form, the CDR3 reads TGCAGCGTTGTAGCCCAGAACTATGGCTACACCTTC. Translation gives CSVVAQNYGYTF.

The chain recombines TRBV10-3 with TRBJ1-2; no clear D gene. Germline-derived CDR1 and CDR2 are ENHRY and SYGVKD. The CDR3 consists of 14 residues. The germline V and J ends were trimmed by 0 bases and 4 bases, with 9 bases remaining between them. Here the CDR3 reads CAISESRSSYGYTF. In nucleotides, the CDR3 is TGTGCCATCAGTGAGTCTCGGAGTTCCTATGGCTACACCTTC.